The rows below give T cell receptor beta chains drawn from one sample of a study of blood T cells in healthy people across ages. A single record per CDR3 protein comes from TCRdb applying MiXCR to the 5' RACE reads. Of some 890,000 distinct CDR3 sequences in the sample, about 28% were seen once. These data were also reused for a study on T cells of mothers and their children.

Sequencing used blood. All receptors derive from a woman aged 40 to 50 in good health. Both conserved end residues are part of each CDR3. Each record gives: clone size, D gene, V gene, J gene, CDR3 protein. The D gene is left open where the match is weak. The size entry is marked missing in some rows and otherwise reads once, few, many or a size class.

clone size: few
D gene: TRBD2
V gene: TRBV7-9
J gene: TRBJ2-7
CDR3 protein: CASSLVGTRPYEQYF

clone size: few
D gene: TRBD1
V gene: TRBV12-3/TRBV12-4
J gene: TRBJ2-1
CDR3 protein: CASSSGTGFRSYNEQFF

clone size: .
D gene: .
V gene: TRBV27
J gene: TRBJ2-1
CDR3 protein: CASRTYQEWEQFF

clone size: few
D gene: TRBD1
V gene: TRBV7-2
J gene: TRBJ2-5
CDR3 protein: CASSRPDRLQETQYF

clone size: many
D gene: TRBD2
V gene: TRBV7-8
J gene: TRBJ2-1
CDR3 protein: CASSLVTSGSNNEQFF

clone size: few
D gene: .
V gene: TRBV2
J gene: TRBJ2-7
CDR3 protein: CASSERPEAYEQYF

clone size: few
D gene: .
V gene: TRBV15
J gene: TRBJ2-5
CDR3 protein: CATSRDSQRETQYF

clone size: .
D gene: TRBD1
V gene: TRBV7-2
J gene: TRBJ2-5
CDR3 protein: CASSLVTAIDRDQETQYF

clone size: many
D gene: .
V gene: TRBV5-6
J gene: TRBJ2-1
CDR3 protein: CASSLEGGGRYNEQFF

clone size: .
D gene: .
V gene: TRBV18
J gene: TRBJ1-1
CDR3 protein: CASSPGEQNTEAFF

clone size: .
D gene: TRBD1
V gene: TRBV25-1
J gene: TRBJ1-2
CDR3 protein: CASSGNPGTGANYGYTF

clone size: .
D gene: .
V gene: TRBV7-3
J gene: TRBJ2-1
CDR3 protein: CASSFSEGREQFF

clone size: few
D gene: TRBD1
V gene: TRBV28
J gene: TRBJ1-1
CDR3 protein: CASSFTFRTGDYTEAFF

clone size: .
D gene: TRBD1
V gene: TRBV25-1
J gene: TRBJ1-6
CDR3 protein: CASSTTGDRTPLHF

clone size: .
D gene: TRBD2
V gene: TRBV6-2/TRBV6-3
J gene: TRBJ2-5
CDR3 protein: CASSYPTSGEETQYF

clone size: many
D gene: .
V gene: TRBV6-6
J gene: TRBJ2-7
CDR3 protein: CASNQQSSYEQYF

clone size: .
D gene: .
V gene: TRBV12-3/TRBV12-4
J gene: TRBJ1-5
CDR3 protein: CASSLVLGARYSNQPQHF

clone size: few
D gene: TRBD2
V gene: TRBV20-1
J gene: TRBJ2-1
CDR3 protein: CSASARLAGKEQFF

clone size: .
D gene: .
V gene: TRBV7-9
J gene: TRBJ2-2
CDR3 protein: CASSLPNTGELFF

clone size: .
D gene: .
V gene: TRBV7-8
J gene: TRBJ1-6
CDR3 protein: CASGERPSSYNSPLHF

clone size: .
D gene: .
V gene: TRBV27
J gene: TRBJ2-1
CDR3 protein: CASSFSQGRKQFF

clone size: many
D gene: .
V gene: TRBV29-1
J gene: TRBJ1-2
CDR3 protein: CSVDDNNYGYTF

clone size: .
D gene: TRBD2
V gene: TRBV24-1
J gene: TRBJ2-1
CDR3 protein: CATNSGTRTLDEQFF

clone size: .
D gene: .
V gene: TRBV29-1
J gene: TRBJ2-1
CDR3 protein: CSVVGSAGDQFF

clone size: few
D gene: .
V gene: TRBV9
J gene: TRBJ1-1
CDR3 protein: CASSRGWRTEAFF

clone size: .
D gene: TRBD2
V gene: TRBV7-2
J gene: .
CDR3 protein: CASSLRLAGNEQYF

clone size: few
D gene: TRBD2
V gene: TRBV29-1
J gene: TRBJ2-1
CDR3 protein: CSVSTSGGPDEQFF

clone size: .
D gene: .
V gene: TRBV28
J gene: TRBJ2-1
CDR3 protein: CAGSLPSSVTYNEQFF

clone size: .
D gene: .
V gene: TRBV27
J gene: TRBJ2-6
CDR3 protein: CASSQLPQGVLGSGANVLTF

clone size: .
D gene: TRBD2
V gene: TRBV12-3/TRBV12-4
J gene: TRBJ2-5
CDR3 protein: CASSFSGGAGETQYF

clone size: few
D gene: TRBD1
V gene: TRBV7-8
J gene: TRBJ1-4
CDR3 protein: CASSSRQGRTNEKLFF

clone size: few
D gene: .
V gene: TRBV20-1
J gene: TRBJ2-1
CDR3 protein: CSARVLDANNEQFF

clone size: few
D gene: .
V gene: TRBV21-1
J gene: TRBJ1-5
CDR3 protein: CASSALWAANQPQHF

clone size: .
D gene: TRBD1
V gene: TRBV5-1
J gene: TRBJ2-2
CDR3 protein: CASSRGPSTGELFF

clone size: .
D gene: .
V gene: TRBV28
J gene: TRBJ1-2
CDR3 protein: CTSSLVLGYGYTF

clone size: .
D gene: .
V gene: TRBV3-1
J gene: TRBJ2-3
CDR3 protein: CASSQDFHATDTQYF

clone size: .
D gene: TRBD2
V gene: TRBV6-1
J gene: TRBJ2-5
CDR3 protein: CASSERRLAGSETQYF

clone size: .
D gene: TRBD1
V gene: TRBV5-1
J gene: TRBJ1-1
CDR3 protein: CASSKGQGLMNTEAFF

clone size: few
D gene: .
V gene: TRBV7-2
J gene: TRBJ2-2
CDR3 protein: CASSLGPGAANTGERFF

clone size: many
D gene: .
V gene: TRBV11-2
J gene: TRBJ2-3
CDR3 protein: CASSLWGRDLTDTQYF

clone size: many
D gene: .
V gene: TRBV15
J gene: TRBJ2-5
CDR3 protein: CATSGGYGFQETQYF

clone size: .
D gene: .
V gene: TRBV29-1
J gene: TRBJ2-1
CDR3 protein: CSVARTSNNEQFF

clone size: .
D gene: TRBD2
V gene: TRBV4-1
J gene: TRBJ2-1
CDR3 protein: CASSQDRRGEKNEQFF

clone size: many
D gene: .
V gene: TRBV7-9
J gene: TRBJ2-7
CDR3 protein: CASSLLGEAYTYEQYF

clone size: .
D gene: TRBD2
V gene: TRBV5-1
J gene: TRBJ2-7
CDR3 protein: CASSLVPAGLEQYF

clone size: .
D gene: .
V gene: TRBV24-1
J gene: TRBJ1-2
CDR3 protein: CATSDGTAYGYTF

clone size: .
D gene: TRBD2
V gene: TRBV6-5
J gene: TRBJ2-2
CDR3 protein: CASSSELLAAGGELFF

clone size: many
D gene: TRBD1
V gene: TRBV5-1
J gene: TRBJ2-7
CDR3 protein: CASSVIHPGQGAEQYF

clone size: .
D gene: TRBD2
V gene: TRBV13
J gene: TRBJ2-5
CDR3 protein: CASSPRGAGGETQYF

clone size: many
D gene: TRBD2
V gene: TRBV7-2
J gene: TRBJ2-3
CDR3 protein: CASSLVSSGGDADTQYF

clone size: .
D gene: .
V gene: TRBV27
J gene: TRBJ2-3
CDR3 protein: CASSLDVSTDTQYF

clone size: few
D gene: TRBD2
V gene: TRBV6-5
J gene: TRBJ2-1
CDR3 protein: CASRTLAGEEQFF

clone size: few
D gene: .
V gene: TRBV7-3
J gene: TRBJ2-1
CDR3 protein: CACSPPGRAYNEQFF

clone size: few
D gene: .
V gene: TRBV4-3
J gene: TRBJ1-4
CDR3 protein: CASSQEWQGWTNEKLFF